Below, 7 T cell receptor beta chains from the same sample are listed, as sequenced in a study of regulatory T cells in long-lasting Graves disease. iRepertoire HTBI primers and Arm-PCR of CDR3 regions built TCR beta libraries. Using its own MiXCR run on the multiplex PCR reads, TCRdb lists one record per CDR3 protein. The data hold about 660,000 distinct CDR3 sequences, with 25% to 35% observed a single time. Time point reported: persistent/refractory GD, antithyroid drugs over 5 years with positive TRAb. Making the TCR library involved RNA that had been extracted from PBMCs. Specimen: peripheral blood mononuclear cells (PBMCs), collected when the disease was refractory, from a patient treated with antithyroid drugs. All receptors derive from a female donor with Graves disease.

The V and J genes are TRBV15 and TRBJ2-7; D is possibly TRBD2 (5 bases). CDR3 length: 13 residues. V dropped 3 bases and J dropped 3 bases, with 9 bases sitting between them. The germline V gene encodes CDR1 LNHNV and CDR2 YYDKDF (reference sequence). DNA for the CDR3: TGTGCCACCAGCAGGGACTCCTACTACGAGCAGTACTTC. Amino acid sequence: CATSRDSYYEQYF.

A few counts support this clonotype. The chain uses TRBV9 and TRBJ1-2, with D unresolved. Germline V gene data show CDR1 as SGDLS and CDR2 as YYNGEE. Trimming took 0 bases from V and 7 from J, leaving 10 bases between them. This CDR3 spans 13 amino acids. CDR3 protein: CASSVGRGFGYTF. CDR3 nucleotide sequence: TGTGCCAGCAGCGTAGGTCGGGGATTTGGCTACACCTTC.

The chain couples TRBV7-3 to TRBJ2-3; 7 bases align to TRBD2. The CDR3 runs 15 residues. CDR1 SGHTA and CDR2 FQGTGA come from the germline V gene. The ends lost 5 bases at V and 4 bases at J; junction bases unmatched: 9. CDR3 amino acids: CASSQGAGESDTQYF. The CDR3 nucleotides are TGTGCCAGCAGCCAAGGGGCGGGAGAGTCAGATACGCAGTATTTT.

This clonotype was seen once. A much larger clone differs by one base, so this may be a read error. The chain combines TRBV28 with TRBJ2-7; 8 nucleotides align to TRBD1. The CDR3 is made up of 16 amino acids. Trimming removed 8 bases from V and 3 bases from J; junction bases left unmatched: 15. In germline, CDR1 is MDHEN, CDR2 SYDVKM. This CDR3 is CASGQGASVYGYEQYF. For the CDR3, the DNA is TGTGCCAGCGGCCAGGGGGCTAGCGTATACGGCTACGAGCAGTACTTC.

CDR3 protein: CASSIPGAGTEAFF. The DNA for the CDR3 is TGTGCCAGTAGTATCCCAGGGGCGGGCACTGAAGCTTTCTTT. The rearrangement joins TRBV19 to TRBJ1-1, with a tentative D call TRBD1 (6 bases). Trimming removed 3 bases from V and 4 bases from J, with 12 bases in between. The CDR3 sequence is 14 residues long. CDR1 and CDR2 from the germline V gene are LNHDA and SQIVND (reference sequence). Full variable domain (outside the CDR3, taken from reference TRBV19 and TRBJ1-1): DGGITQSPKYLFRKEGQNVTLSCEQNLNHDAMYWYRQDPGQGLRLIYYSQIVNDFQKGDIAEGYSVSREKKESFPLTVTSAQKNPTAFYLCASSIPGAGTEAFFGQGTRLTVV.

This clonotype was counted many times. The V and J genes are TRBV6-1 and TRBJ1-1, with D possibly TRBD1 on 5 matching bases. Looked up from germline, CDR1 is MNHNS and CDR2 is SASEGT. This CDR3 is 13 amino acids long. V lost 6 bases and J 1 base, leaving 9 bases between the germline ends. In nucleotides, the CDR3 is TGTGCCAGCAGGTTTCAGGGGAACACTGAAGCTTTCTTT. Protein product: CASRFQGNTEAFF.

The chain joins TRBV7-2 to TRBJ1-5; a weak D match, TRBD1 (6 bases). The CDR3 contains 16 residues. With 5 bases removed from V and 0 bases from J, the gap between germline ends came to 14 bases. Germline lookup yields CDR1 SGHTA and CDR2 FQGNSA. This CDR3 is CASSLSTGDSNQPQHF. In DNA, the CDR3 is TGTGCCAGCAGCCTCTCGACAGGAGATAGCAATCAGCCCCAGCATTTT.